This TCR beta chain originates from a study of identical twins. CDR1 is SGHNT and CDR2 is YENEEA in the germline V gene. This CDR3 comprises 14 residues. V shed 7 bases and J shed 6 bases, with 17 bases lying between them. Concerning this clonotype: Antigen specificity is unknown.

TCRdb redid the calling of the 5' RACE reads with MiXCR, one entry per CDR3 protein. Of fewer than 250,000 distinct CDR3 sequences listed, more than 15% were seen once; the top ten hold around two fifths. Study findings and constraints: Memory repertoires lacked the insertion deficit that abundant cord blood beta clonotypes showed.

A further study also used this sample, focusing on T cells expressing NK-cell markers. From that paper: The TCR beta repertoires were obtained from sorted CD3+CD56+NKG2C+, CD3+CD56+NKG2C- and CD3+CD56-NKG2C+ T cells. Out of eight donors sequenced, seven tested HCMV-seropositive and the remaining one seronegative. T cells sorted in several experiments were restricted to alpha-beta TCR T cells by an anti-gamma-delta TCR antibody.

The V gene is TRBV11-3, the J gene TRBJ2-3, with a weak D call TRBD2 (6 bases). Sequenced material: CD8+ T cells sorted from blood. This receptor was taken from a woman aged 18-29 years in good health. This CDR3 reads CASTYMEGGDTQYF. The CDR3 DNA reads as TGTGCCAGCACCTATATGGAGGGCGGCGATACGCAGTATTTT. Combining the CDR3 with reference TRBV11-3 and TRBJ2-3 gives the whole variable domain EAGVVQSPRYKIIEKKQPVAFWCNPISGHNTLYWYLQNLGQGPELLIRYENEEAVDDSQLPKDRFSAERLKGVDSTLKIQPAELGDSAVYLCASTYMEGGDTQYFGPGTRLTVL.